This entry lists 11 T cell receptor beta chains sequenced from one sample in a study of blood T cell repertoires in COVID-19. Profiled with immunoSEQ multiplex PCR; TCRdb holds only in-frame clones, not every one. The table lists some 200,000 clones, under 90% of them singletons. The sequenced sample consisted of peripheral blood. The receptor source for this set is an elderly woman with active or convalescent COVID-19.

V usage is TRBV2 and J usage is TRBJ1-4; TRBD1 might be the D (6 bases). CDR1 is SNHLY, CDR2 FYNNEI, per germline. Deletions cut 2 bases from V and 1 base from J, with 14 bases between. The CDR3 has 17 residues. In nucleotides, the CDR3 is TGTGCCAGCAGTGAATCTGGGCAGGGGCTAACTAATGAAAAACTGTTTTTT. Protein product: CASSESGQGLTNEKLFF. Supplemented by reference TRBV2 and TRBJ1-4, the full variable domain reads EPEVTQTPSHQVTQMGQEVILRCVPISNHLYFYWYRQILGQKVEFLVSFYNNEISEKSEIFDDQFSVERPDGSNFTLKIRSTKLEDSAMYFCASSESGQGLTNEKLFFGSGTQLSVL.

This sequence joins TRBV7-9 and TRBJ1-5; TRBD1 is a possible D gene (5 bases). V lost 2 bases to trimming and J lost 6 bases, with 8 bases between them. CDR1 SEHNR and CDR2 FQNEAQ come from the germline V gene (reference sequence). The CDR3 loop spans 13 amino acids. Written as DNA, the CDR3 is TGTGCCAGCAGCTTATTGGGGGGTCAGCCCCAGCATTTT. It codes for CASSLLGGQPQHF.

The chain couples TRBV28 to TRBJ1-5; maybe TRBD1 (5 bases). Trimming stripped 3 bases from V and 9 bases from J, with 21 bases between. The length of the CDR3 is 16 residues. CDR1 and CDR2 (germline): MDHEN, SYDVKM. The CDR3 protein is CASSFPHGGVSSPQHF. CDR3 coding DNA: TGTGCCAGCAGTTTCCCCCACGGGGGGGTCTCCTCGCCCCAGCATTTT.

The chain uses TRBV7-2 and TRBJ2-3; D is unclear. Per the germline V gene, CDR1 is SGHTA and CDR2 is FQGNSA. V was clipped by 5 bases and J by 4 bases, with 13 bases between them. The CDR3 is 14 amino acids. This CDR3 reads CASSITGGADTQYF. The CDR3 DNA reads as TGTGCCAGCAGCATTACGGGTGGTGCAGATACGCAGTATTTT.

V is TRBV7-3 and J is TRBJ2-5; 13 nucleotides agree with TRBD2. The CDR3 runs to 17 residues. The germline V gene has CDR1 SGHTA and CDR2 FQGTGA. Trimming at V came to 5 bases and at J to 3 bases, leaving 9 bases not matched to a gene. The CDR3 bases are TGTGCCAGCAGCCGAGGACTAGCGGGGGCTTGGGAAGAGACCCAGTACTTC. Translated: CASSRGLAGAWEETQYF.

This rearrangement joins TRBV7-9 to TRBJ1-1; 7 nucleotides align to TRBD1. V dropped 3 bases and J dropped 5; count of bases not matched to a gene: 9. The CDR3 totals 15 residues. In germline, CDR1 is SEHNR, CDR2 FQNEAQ (reference sequence). CDR3 bases: TGTGCCAGCAGCTTGGGGGACAGTCGGTATACTGAAGCTTTCTTT. Amino acids: CASSLGDSRYTEAFF.

The genes are TRBV19 and TRBJ1-2, with TRBD1 matching 8 bases. Germline V gene data show CDR1 as LNHDA and CDR2 as SQIVND (reference sequence). The V gene end was trimmed by 7 bases and the J gene end by 3 bases; junction bases not matched to a gene: 7. The CDR3 consists of 14 residues. The CDR3 sequence is CASKPGTGDYGYTF. CDR3 DNA: TGTGCCAGTAAGCCCGGGACAGGCGACTATGGCTACACCTTC.

CDR3 in DNA: TGCGCCAGCAGCCAATTTGGTAGCAATGAGCAGTTCTTC. This encodes CASSQFGSNEQFF. V usage is TRBV4-1 and J usage is TRBJ2-1, with D hard to call. Germline V lookup: CDR1 MGHRA, CDR2 YSYEKL. Between the trimmed V and J ends, which lost 2 bases and 6 bases, there was a span of 8 bases. CDR3 size: 13 residues.

The CDR3 loop reads CASSKGQTGELFF. CDR3 in DNA: TGTGCCAGCAGCAAGGGACAAACCGGGGAGCTGTTTTTT. The chain carries TRBV5-4 and TRBJ2-2; a weak D match, TRBD1 (6 bases). V was cut by 4 bases and J by 5 bases, with 9 bases left in between. Looked up from germline, CDR1 is SGHNT and CDR2 is YYREEE (reference sequence). The CDR3 consists of 13 residues.

This clone was seen a handful of times. This sequence joins TRBV7-9 and TRBJ1-6, with TRBD1 identical over 10 bases. Germline assignment: CDR1 SEHNR and CDR2 FQNEAQ (reference sequence). Losses at the gene ends were 10 bases for V and 8 bases for J; bases not matched to a gene: 8. The CDR3 consists of 14 residues. CDR3 sequence (DNA): TGTGCCATCCAAAGGGACAGGGGTGATTCACCCCTCCACTTT. It translates to CAIQRDRGDSPLHF.

This chain joins TRBV6-2 or TRBV6-3 and TRBJ1-1; no clear D. This CDR3 is 13 amino acids long. Trimming stripped 0 bases from V and 5 bases from J, with 7 bases between. Germline V gene lookup returns CDR1 MNHEY and CDR2 SVGEGT. CDR3 sequence reads: CASSYSGFTEAFF. The CDR3 DNA reads as TGTGCCAGCAGTTACTCCGGTTTTACTGAAGCTTTCTTT.